These T cell receptor beta chains were read from a single sample in a study of cytomegalovirus exposure and HLA in healthy donors. The table came from immunoSEQ multiplex PCR; TCRdb's copy has only in-frame clones and leaves some out. The sample contains about 300,000 clones, about nine tenths of which appear only once. The sample consisted of PBMCs. The receptors were sampled from a man aged 35 to 55 in good health and CMV-seropositive. Both conserved end residues are part of each CDR3. The D gene is left open where the match is weak. The size entry is marked missing in some rows and otherwise reads once, few, many or a size class.

J gene | V gene | clone size | D gene | CDR3 DNA | CDR3 protein
TRBJ2-7 | TRBV28 | . | TRBD1 | TGTGCCAGCAGTGGGACAGGCCCTAGCTCCTACGAGCAGTACTTC | CASSGTGPSSYEQYF
TRBJ2-7 | TRBV4-1 | . | TRBD1 | TGCGCCAGCAGCCAAGACGGACAGGGGGCTCGTGAGCAGTACTTC | CASSQDGQGAREQYF
TRBJ2-7 | TRBV5-1 | . | TRBD1 | TGCGCCAGCAGCAAACACGACAGGGGGTTTTTCAACGAGCAGTACTTC | CASSKHDRGFFNEQYF
TRBJ2-7 | TRBV5-1 | . | TRBD2 | TGCGCCAGCAGCGCGGGACTAGCGGGAGAGTTTGAGCAGTACTTC | CASSAGLAGEFEQYF
TRBJ2-3 | TRBV7-3 | . | TRBD2 | TGTGCCAGCAGCTTACTGGGCCTAGCGGGAGGAGTAACAGATACGCAGTATTTT | CASSLLGLAGGVTDTQYF
TRBJ1-2 | TRBV18 | . | TRBD1 | TGTGCCAGCTCACCACGACAGGGGGCGGGTGGCTACACCTTC | CASSPRQGAGGYTF
TRBJ2-3 | TRBV4-2 | once | . | TGTGCCAGCAGCCAAGGAGCGAACACAGATACGCAGTATTTT | CASSQGANTDTQYF
TRBJ2-1 | TRBV5-1 | . | TRBD2 | TGCGCCAGCAGCCCTACTGCCGGGAGGGCGAACGATGAGCAGTTCTTC | CASSPTAGRANDEQFF
TRBJ1-2 | TRBV28 | . | . | TGTGCCGCCACTAGCGGCCCCTATGGCTACACCTTC | CAATSGPYGYTF
TRBJ1-2 | TRBV19 | . | . | TGTGCCAGTAGTATTTCGAACTATGGCTACACCTTC | CASSISNYGYTF
TRBJ2-5 | TRBV7-9 | . | TRBD2 | TGTTCCAGCAGCTTACTAGCGGGAGTTGAGGAGACCCAGTACTTC | CSSSLLAGVEETQYF
TRBJ2-1 | TRBV5-4 | . | TRBD1 | TGTGCCAGCAGCTTAGACAGGGGTATATACAATGAGCAGTTCTTC | CASSLDRGIYNEQFF
TRBJ2-1 | TRBV28 | . | TRBD2 | TGTGCCAGCAGTATGACTAGCGGACCCTACAATGAGCAGTTCTTC | CASSMTSGPYNEQFF
TRBJ2-2 | TRBV5-4 | . | . | TGTGCCTTTCTTAGCCGGGGGAACACCGGGGAGCTGTTTTTT | CAFLSRGNTGELFF
TRBJ2-7 | TRBV28 | . | . | TGTGCCAGCAGTTTAGGGAGCGGACGATACTACAAGCAGTACTTC | CASSLGSGRYYKQYF
TRBJ1-5 | TRBV15 | . | . | TGTGCCACCAGCAGAGATATTAAGGACCCGGGGGGTAGCAATCAGCCCCAGCATTTT | CATSRDIKDPGGSNQPQHF
TRBJ2-7 | TRBV29-1 | . | . | TGCAGCGTCCGGGACTACGAGCAGTACTTC | CSVRDYEQYF
TRBJ1-2 | TRBV29-1 | once | . | TGCAGCGTTGAGAAGTTAGAGCGGGGTTGGGGCTACACCTTC | CSVEKLERGWGYTF
TRBJ2-7 | TRBV7-2 | few | TRBD1 | TGTGCCACCAACGGACAGGGAGCTTCCGAGCAGTACTTC | CATNGQGASEQYF
TRBJ2-7 | TRBV7-2 | few | . | TGTGCCAGCAGCCCGCGGGCTGCCTACGAGCAGTACTTC | CASSPRAAYEQYF
TRBJ2-2 | TRBV6-5 | . | . | TGTGCCAGCAGTTTACTAGATCAGACCGGGGAGCTGTTTTTT | CASSLLDQTGELFF
TRBJ1-2 | TRBV5-4 | . | TRBD1 | TGTGCCAGCAGCTCGGGACAGGGAGGCTATGGCTACACCTTC | CASSSGQGGYGYTF
TRBJ2-7 | TRBV6-5 | . | TRBD2 | TGTGCCAGCCCCCAAAGGCGGGAGAGATCCGACGAGCAGTACTTC | CASPQRRERSDEQYF